The next 18 T cell receptor beta chains were all read from a single sample in a study of T cell clonotyping in hematopoietic cell transplantation. The protocol was immunoSEQ multiplex PCR, while the TCRdb copy is restricted to in-frame clones and leaves out a portion. The data contain about 9,400 clones, over 60% of them singletons. The input for sequencing was PBMCs, taken 180 days after allogeneic stem cell transplant. The receptors shown here come from a male patient aged 40 to 50 who had an allogeneic stem cell transplant from a related donor, so the T cells may come from the graft donor. Some clones in this sample may be carry-over from other donors' samples.

This clone was seen only a few times. This chain connects TRBV5-4 to TRBJ2-5, with a tentative D call TRBD1 (5 bases). Germline V gives CDR1 SGHNT, CDR2 YYREEE (reference sequence). The length of the CDR3 is 13 residues. V was pared by 6 bases and J by 5 bases, with 14 bases between. DNA of the CDR3: TGTGCCAGCACCATAGGACCAGGGGAGACCCAGTACTTC. Translated, it gives CASTIGPGETQYF.

The V and J genes are TRBV15 and TRBJ1-6; 9 nucleotides match TRBD1. The CDR3 loop spans 15 amino acids. Germline loops: CDR1 LNHNV, CDR2 YYDKDF (reference sequence). After removal of 3 bases from V and 8 bases from J, the junction contained 5 bases not matched to a gene. The CDR3 DNA reads as TGTGCCACCAGCAGCCGGGACAGGGATTATTCACCCCTCCACTTT. It encodes CATSSRDRDYSPLHF. Looking up the rest from reference TRBV15 and TRBJ1-6 gives the full variable domain: DAMVIQNPRYQVTQFGKPVTLSCSQTLNHNVMYWYQQKSSQAPKLLFHYYDKDFNNEADTPDNFQSRRPNTSFCFLDIRSPGLGDTAMYLCATSSRDRDYSPLHFGNGTRLTVT.

CDR3 residues: CASSGYPLAGGGETQYF. The CDR3 nucleotides read TGTGCCAGCAGCGGCTACCCCCTAGCGGGGGGCGGGGAGACCCAGTACTTC. The J gene is TRBJ2-5, the V gene TRBV9, with 11 positions matching TRBD2. CDR3 length equals 17 residues. The ends lost 3 bases at V and 5 bases at J; junction bases unmatched: 12. Germline values: CDR1 SGDLS, CDR2 YYNGEE.

This rearrangement joins TRBV7-6 to TRBJ2-2, with TRBD2 identical over 10 bases. The V gene end was trimmed by 1 base and the J gene end by 7 bases; junction bases not matched to a gene: 3. Germline V gene data show CDR1 as SGHVS and CDR2 as FNYEAQ. The CDR3 sequence is 15 residues long. CDR3 sequence reads: CASSLDQRGGGELFF. The DNA of the CDR3 is TGTGCCAGCAGCTTAGACCAGCGGGGGGGCGGGGAGCTGTTTTTT. The entire variable domain, with the rest obtained from reference TRBV7-6 and TRBJ2-2, is as follows: GAGVSQSPRYKVTKRGQDVALRCDPISGHVSLYWYRQALGQGPEFLTYFNYEAQQDKSGLPNDRFSAERPEGSISTLTIQRTEQRDSAMYRCASSLDQRGGGELFFGEGSRLTVL.

The chain links TRBV4-2 to TRBJ2-5, with 7 bases lining up with TRBD1. J was trimmed by 0 bases and V by 4 bases; bases with no gene match: 5. The CDR3 is made up of 15 amino acids. Germline-derived CDR1 and CDR2 are LGHNA and YNFKEQ. CDR3 in amino acids: CASSLRTGYQETQYF. The CDR3 DNA follows: TGTGCCAGCAGCCTTCGGACAGGCTACCAAGAGACCCAGTACTTC.

The chain links TRBV11-3 to TRBJ2-1, with 7 bases lining up with TRBD2. Per the germline V gene, CDR1 is SGHNT and CDR2 is YENEEA. After removal of 1 base from V and 5 bases from J, the junction contained 11 bases not matched to a gene. This CDR3 has 17 amino acids. The CDR3 loop reads CASSLVGGGTFDNEQFF. CDR3 nucleotide sequence: TGTGCCAGCAGCTTAGTTGGCGGGGGAACGTTCGACAATGAGCAGTTCTTC.

V usage is TRBV7-9 and J usage is TRBJ1-5, with D possibly matching TRBD1 (6 bases). The CDR3 runs 14 residues. Germline V CDR1 and CDR2: SEHNR, FQNEAQ (reference sequence). V was cut by 3 bases and J by 4 bases, with 10 bases left in between. The CDR3 sequence is CASSLGTGNQPQHF. The CDR3 coding sequence is TGTGCCAGCAGCTTGGGCACAGGGAATCAGCCCCAGCATTTT.

This clone has a handful of counts. This likely comes from a read error, as the CDR3 has no conserved phenylalanine or tryptophan at its end. The limits of the CDR3 on the DNA are not certain, so only TCRdb's listed CDR3 is given. The chain combines TRBV6-6 with TRBJ1-2. Looked up from germline, CDR1 is MNHNY and CDR2 is SVGAGI (reference sequence). The CDR3 is 12 residues long, ends included. This chain's CDR3 is CASSLGGGVSRV.

J is TRBJ1-5 and V is TRBV27; no firm D call. Germline V gene lookup returns CDR1 MNHEY and CDR2 SMNVEV (reference sequence). V gave up 5 bases and J gave up 2 bases, with 19 bases separating them. The CDR3 is 17 amino acids. DNA of the CDR3: TGTGCCAGCAGTCCCCGGCTAGTTGTCCTAGGCAATCAGCCCCAGCATTTT. It yields the protein CASSPRLVVLGNQPQHF.

With regard to this clone: This may arise from a read error, as a much more abundant clone is one base away. J is TRBJ1-5 and V is TRBV7-6; D is unclear. The germline V gene has CDR1 SGHVS and CDR2 FNYEAQ. CDR3 length: 13 amino acids. CDR3 protein: CASSQSRYQTQHF. CDR3 coding DNA: TGTGCCAGCAGCCAGAGCAGATATCAGACCCAGCATTTT.

The V and J genes are TRBV10-3 and TRBJ2-5; 9 bases are shared with TRBD2. Looked up from germline, CDR1 is ENHRY and CDR2 is SYGVKD. The junction had 1 base not matched to a gene; V was cut back by 4 bases and J by 1 base. This CDR3 is 14 amino acids long. The CDR3 DNA reads as TGTGCCATCAGTGGAGCGGGGGGCCAAGAGACCCAGTACTTC. It codes for CAISGAGGQETQYF.

This chain joins TRBV9 and TRBJ2-1; the D gene is possibly TRBD2 (5 bases). The CDR3 spans 17 residues. Germline loops: CDR1 SGDLS, CDR2 YYNGEE. With 3 bases removed from V and 1 base from J, the gap between germline ends came to 17 bases. CDR3 sequence reads: CASSGRQRQFSYNEQFF. CDR3 nucleotides: TGTGCCAGCAGCGGCCGCCAGCGGCAATTTTCCTACAATGAGCAGTTCTTC. Full variable domain (rest looked up from reference TRBV9 and TRBJ2-1): DSGVTQTPKHLITATGQRVTLRCSPRSGDLSVYWYQQSLDQGLQFLIQYYNGEERAKGNILERFSAQQFPDLHSELNLSSLELGDSALYFCASSGRQRQFSYNEQFFGPGTRLTVL.

This chain joins TRBV2 and TRBJ1-5; TRBD1 agrees at 7 bases. The trim removed 8 bases at V and 6 bases at J, leaving 10 bases unmatched. CDR1 SNHLY and CDR2 FYNNEI come from the germline V gene. CDR3 length: 14 amino acids. The CDR3 region is CASGDRDPSQPQHF. CDR3 nucleotide sequence: TGTGCCAGCGGAGACAGGGACCCTTCTCAGCCCCAGCATTTT.

The chain links TRBV5-1 to TRBJ1-1; 7 positions match TRBD1. Germline assignment: CDR1 SGHRS and CDR2 YFSETQ. V dropped 2 bases and J dropped 3; count of bases not matched to a gene: 1. The CDR3 length is 13 residues. This CDR3 reads CASSFQGDTEAFF. CDR3 coding DNA: TGCGCCAGCAGCTTTCAGGGGGACACTGAAGCTTTCTTT.

The V call is TRBV7-7, the J call TRBJ2-1, with TRBD2 matching over 7 bases. V dropped 5 bases and J dropped 5; count of bases not matched to a gene: 15. Germline V CDR1 and CDR2: SSHAT, FNYEAQ (reference sequence). CDR3 length equals 17 residues. CDR3 in DNA: TGTGCCAGCAGCCCGTTTATATCTGGCGGGGGAAACAATGAGCAGTTCTTC. Its translation is CASSPFISGGGNNEQFF.

The genes are TRBV4-1 and TRBJ2-3; TRBD2 agrees at 7 bases. The ends lost 4 bases at V and 3 bases at J; junction bases unmatched: 13. Germline V gene sequence: CDR1 MGHRA, CDR2 YSYEKL. The CDR3 loop spans 17 amino acids. Here the CDR3 reads CASSRANSGLTTDTQYF. Here the CDR3 DNA reads TGCGCCAGCAGCCGAGCGAATTCGGGACTAACTACAGATACGCAGTATTTT.

This chain links TRBV9 with TRBJ1-1; a possible D gene is TRBD1 (5 bases). The CDR3 sequence is 14 residues long. Germline values: CDR1 SGDLS, CDR2 YYNGEE. The V end lost 4 bases, the J end lost 8 bases, and 18 bases lay between the germline ends. The CDR3 reads CASSPRTGGSEAFF. CDR3 in DNA: TGTGCCAGCAGCCCCCGGACGGGGGGTTCAGAAGCTTTCTTT.

The CDR3 coding sequence is TGCGCCAGCAGCTTGGCCGGAGGTAGCGGGGGGACCGAGACCCAGTACTTC. Its protein is CASSLAGGSGGTETQYF. The rearrangement joins TRBV5-1 to TRBJ2-5, with TRBD2 matching 10 bases. The CDR3 is 17 amino acids. Trimming cost V 0 bases and J 5 bases; bases outside gene matches: 10. Per the germline V gene, CDR1 is SGHRS and CDR2 is YFSETQ.